Following are 20 T cell receptor beta chains from one sample sequenced in a study of regulatory T cells in long-lasting Graves disease. iRepertoire HTBI primers and Arm-PCR of CDR3 regions built TCR beta libraries. A single record per CDR3 protein comes from TCRdb applying MiXCR to the multiplex PCR reads. The sample holds around 460,000 distinct CDR3 sequences, approximately 22% seen once. Time point reported: persistent/refractory GD, antithyroid drugs over 5 years with positive TRAb. From RNA extracted from PBMCs, the TCR library was made. The sequenced sample was peripheral blood mononuclear cells (PBMCs), obtained when the disease was refractory, from a patient treated with antithyroid drugs. The receptor source for this set is a female donor with Graves disease.

This clonotype showed up many times. This sequence joins TRBV12-3 or TRBV12-4 and TRBJ1-5, with 7 bases matching TRBD1. With 6 bases clipped from V and 4 bases from J, the junction kept 9 bases outside the gene matches. This CDR3 comprises 15 residues. The DNA for the CDR3 is TGTGCCAGCAGGACAGGGACGGGGGAAAATCAGCCCCAGCATTTT. Its translation is CASRTGTGENQPQHF.

V is TRBV30 and J is TRBJ2-7; 9 nucleotides match TRBD1. This CDR3 has 13 residues. CDR1 and CDR2 from the germline V gene are GTSNPN and SVGIG (reference sequence). V shed 7 bases, J shed 12 bases, and the junction held 16 bases outside the gene matches. CDR3 in amino acids: CASEDRDRASRYF. The CDR3 nucleotides read TGTGCCTCGGAGGACCGGGACAGGGCGAGTCGGTACTTC.

This clonotype was seen a handful of times. This sequence joins TRBV29-1 and TRBJ1-1; 7 bases fit TRBD1. The CDR3 runs to 13 residues. Trimming at V came to 6 bases and at J to 4 bases, leaving 8 bases not matched to a gene. Per germline, CDR1 SQVTM and CDR2 ANQGSEA. CDR3 in amino acids: CSVPTGASTEAFF. The CDR3 coding sequence is TGCAGCGTACCTACAGGGGCGAGCACTGAAGCTTTCTTT. Full variable domain (rest looked up from reference TRBV29-1 and TRBJ1-1): SAVISQKPSRDICQRGTSLTIQCQVDSQVTMMFWYRQQPGQSLTLIATANQGSEATYESGFVIDKFPISRPNLTFSTLTVSNMSPEDSSIYLCSVPTGASTEAFFGQGTRLTVV.

The V gene is TRBV20-1, the J gene TRBJ2-2; tentative D call: TRBD2 (7 bases). Deletions cut 0 bases from V and 6 bases from J, with 23 bases between. This CDR3 has 18 residues. The germline CDR1 and CDR2 sequences are DFQATT and SNEGSKA (reference sequence). The CDR3 bases are TGCAGTGCTAGAGATGGGAACAGGGATACGAGCGGGGCCGGGGAGCTGTTTTTT. Protein sequence: CSARDGNRDTSGAGELFF.

In this sample, this clonotype turned up many times. A read error is possible here, since a much larger clone lies one base away. V usage is TRBV6-2 or TRBV6-3 and J usage is TRBJ2-7; 13 bases are a match to TRBD2. The length of the CDR3 is 14 residues. The V segment lost 5 bases and the J segment 5 bases; nucleotides outside the gene matches: 3. Germline V CDR1 and CDR2: MNHEY, SVGEGT. CDR3 bases: TGTGCCAGCAGTCGGACTAGCGGGAGCAACGAGCAGTACTTC. As protein: CASSRTSGSNEQYF.

This clonotype was detected only a few times. The rearrangement joins TRBV13 to TRBJ1-1; no firm D call. The CDR3 loop spans 14 amino acids. The V gene's germline CDR1 is PRHDT and CDR2 FYEKMQ (reference sequence). Trimming shortened V by 4 bases and J by 2 bases, and 11 bases separated the two germline ends. In nucleotides, the CDR3 is TGTGCCAGCAGCTCAAGGAGGTCAAACACTGAAGCTTTCTTT. It yields the protein CASSSRRSNTEAFF.

This clonotype was observed many times. V and J are TRBV29-1 and TRBJ2-5, with 14 bases aligning to TRBD2. The CDR3 length is 14 residues. V lost 6 bases to trimming and J lost 5 bases; unmatched junction nucleotides: 5. CDR1 and CDR2 from the germline V gene are SQVTM and ANQGSEA. The CDR3 DNA reads as TGCAGCGTCCTGGGACTAGCGGGAGTCGAGACCCAGTACTTC. Translating gives CSVLGLAGVETQYF.

Many counts were recorded for this clonotype. V and J are TRBV19 and TRBJ1-2; 7 bases match TRBD1. Germline trimming cut 7 bases from V and 5 bases from J; bases unmatched to any gene: 7. Per germline, CDR1 LNHDA and CDR2 SQIVND (reference sequence). The CDR3 covers 13 residues. Written as DNA, the CDR3 is TGTGCCAGTACCTGGGACAGTTCATATGGCTACACCTTC. Its translation: CASTWDSSYGYTF.

This clonotype was seen a handful of times. The V call is TRBV20-1, the J call TRBJ1-1; D not certain. Germline lookup yields CDR1 DFQATT and CDR2 SNEGSKA (reference sequence). The V end was cut by 1 base, the J end by 3 bases, with 9 bases between. This CDR3 region has 13 residues. CDR3 in amino acids: CSARGERDTEAFF. CDR3 bases: TGCAGTGCTAGAGGGGAGAGGGACACTGAAGCTTTCTTT.

A few counts support this clonotype. The chain recombines TRBV19 with TRBJ2-2; no reliable D call. The length of the CDR3 is 14 residues. CDR1 is LNHDA and CDR2 is SQIVND in the germline V gene (reference sequence). Trimming took off 3 bases at V and 4 bases at J, with 9 bases between the two ends. The CDR3 here is CASSMSWVTGELFF. The CDR3 DNA follows: TGTGCCAGTAGTATGAGTTGGGTCACCGGGGAGCTGTTTTTT.

Many counts were recorded for this clonotype. The chain recombines TRBV7-3 with TRBJ2-6, with D possibly called TRBD1 or TRBD2 (5 bases each). The CDR3 has 17 amino acids. Germline loops: CDR1 SGHTA, CDR2 FQGTGA. Between the trimmed V and J ends, which lost 5 bases and 2 bases, there was a span of 16 bases. This CDR3 reads CASSRDPAGAGANVLTF. CDR3 nucleotide sequence: TGTGCCAGCAGCCGGGACCCCGCAGGTGCTGGGGCCAACGTCCTGACTTTC.

This clonotype occurred a few times. V is TRBV6-2 or TRBV6-3 and J is TRBJ2-3; D gene ambiguous. The CDR3 has 13 amino acids. Germline CDR1 reads MNHEY; CDR2 reads SVGEGT. The ends were cut back, 4 bases at V and 6 bases at J, with 11 bases in the middle. CDR3 in DNA: TGTGCCAGCAGTTTAGGGTTCTCGGATACGCAGTATTTT. Its translation: CASSLGFSDTQYF.

This clonotype has ten or more counts. This chain links TRBV6-1 with TRBJ2-7; 7 positions match TRBD1. Losses at the gene ends were 4 bases for V and 1 base for J; bases not matched to a gene: 7. CDR1 is MNHNS and CDR2 is SASEGT in the germline V gene. This CDR3 has 15 residues. This CDR3 is CASSVPGQRSYEQYF. CDR3 nucleotides: TGTGCCAGCAGTGTACCGGGACAGCGATCCTACGAGCAGTACTTC.

This clonotype has only a few counts. J is TRBJ2-5 and V is TRBV12-3 or TRBV12-4; either TRBD1 or TRBD2 may supply D (5 bases each). The CDR3 consists of 17 residues. With 3 bases removed from V and 0 bases from J, the gap between germline ends came to 17 bases. The chain's CDR3 is CASSFSRGPPYQETQYF. DNA of the CDR3: TGTGCCAGCAGTTTTTCCCGGGGACCCCCTTACCAAGAGACCCAGTACTTC.

The chain employs TRBV7-6 and TRBJ2-5, with 9 positions matching TRBD1. Looked up from germline, CDR1 is SGHVS and CDR2 is FNYEAQ. V lost 4 bases, J lost 8 bases, and 14 bases stayed unmatched. There are 16 residues in the CDR3. The CDR3 DNA reads as TGTGCCAGCAGCTCCCTTTCCGGGACAGGGTTTTACACCCAGTACTTC. Its translation: CASSSLSGTGFYTQYF.

This clonotype was found many times. The chain joins TRBV7-9 to TRBJ2-7; TRBD2 might be the D (6 bases). From germline, CDR1 is SEHNR and CDR2 FQNEAQ (reference sequence). The CDR3 sequence is 16 residues long. V lost 11 bases and J 0 bases, leaving 23 bases between the germline ends. CDR3 region: CACDPGLLRDSYEQYF. The DNA of the CDR3 is TGTGCCTGCGATCCGGGACTGCTGAGGGACTCCTACGAGCAGTACTTC.

The gene calls are TRBV19 and TRBJ2-5, with TRBD1 identical over 7 bases. Germline V lookup: CDR1 LNHDA, CDR2 SQIVND (reference sequence). The J segment lost 4 bases and the V segment lost 7 bases, leaving 9 bases of the junction unmatched. The CDR3 is 14 amino acids. In DNA form, the CDR3 reads TGTGCCAGTACCCCTAGGGCAGGGGGAGAGACCCAGTACTTC. This codes for CASTPRAGGETQYF.

This rearrangement joins TRBV7-2 to TRBJ2-5; D gene uncertain. Germline CDR1 reads SGHTA; CDR2 reads FQGNSA. This CDR3 comprises 11 residues. The ends were cut back, 2 bases at V and 7 bases at J, with 5 bases in the middle. CDR3 residues: CASSLKWTQYF. Written as DNA, the CDR3 is TGTGCCAGCAGCTTAAAGTGGACCCAGTACTTC.

This clonotype was detected many times. CDR3 bases: TGTGCCAGCAGTCCCACCCTCAGTGGCTACGAGCAGTACTTC. Protein: CASSPTLSGYEQYF. The J gene is TRBJ2-7, the V gene TRBV28, with unresolved D. Germline CDR1 is MDHEN and CDR2 is SYDVKM. The V end lost 5 bases, the J end lost 3 bases, and 14 bases lay between the germline ends. The CDR3 consists of 14 residues.

This clonotype was counted only a few times. V is TRBV19 and J is TRBJ1-2, with D maybe TRBD1 (6 bases). The CDR3 is made up of 16 amino acids. V was shortened by 5 bases and J by 2 bases, with 18 bases between the two germline ends. Germline values: CDR1 LNHDA, CDR2 SQIVND (reference sequence). The CDR3: CASSDLGDTPNYGYTF. DNA of the CDR3: TGTGCCAGTAGTGACCTCGGGGACACCCCAAACTATGGCTACACCTTC.